The 18 T cell receptor beta chains below were found in one sample sequenced in a study of early T cells in non-severe SARS-CoV-2 infection. TCRdb re-derived calls from the 5' RACE reads in MiXCR, one entry per CDR3 protein. The table shows about 28,000 distinct CDR3 sequences, with about 5% occurring only once. Sequencing was performed on whole blood. These receptors originate from an adult who was a healthcare worker with PCR-confirmed SARS-CoV-2 infection or an uninfected control (not recorded which).

This clonotype showed up many times. The chain employs TRBV12-3 or TRBV12-4 and TRBJ2-3; tentative D call: TRBD2 (6 bases). This CDR3 contains 16 residues. Trimming stripped 1 base from V and 3 bases from J, with 14 bases between. CDR3 coding DNA: TGTGCCAGCAGTTTAGAACAGGTCCGGGGGACAGATACGCAGTATTTT. It specifies CASSLEQVRGTDTQYF.

The V gene is TRBV27, the J gene TRBJ2-5, with a possible D match to TRBD1 (5 bases). V shed 1 base and J shed 5 bases, with 14 bases lying between them. CDR1 is MNHEY and CDR2 is SMNVEV in the germline V gene (reference sequence). CDR3 size: 15 residues. CDR3 nucleotide sequence: TGTGCCAGCAGTTTATATCGACAGTCCCTGGAGACCCAGTACTTC. It yields the protein CASSLYRQSLETQYF.

The V call is TRBV20-1, the J call TRBJ2-3, with TRBD2 matching over 9 bases. The CDR3 totals 17 residues. The J segment lost 7 bases and the V segment lost 3 bases, leaving 17 bases of the junction unmatched. CDR1 is DFQATT and CDR2 is SNEGSKA in the germline V gene (reference sequence). CDR3 region: CSASDGFGGGARNTQYF. CDR3 DNA sequence: TGCAGTGCTAGCGATGGGTTTGGCGGGGGGGCCAGGAATACGCAGTATTTT.

Many counts were recorded for this clonotype. The rearrangement joins TRBV12-3 or TRBV12-4 to TRBJ2-1, with a possible D match to TRBD2 (5 bases). CDR3 length: 14 residues. Trimming pared 7 bases from V and 6 bases from J, leaving 16 bases between. CDR3 nucleotide sequence: TGTGCCAGCACCTACGACCTTGAGGGCAATGAGCAGTTCTTC. Protein: CASTYDLEGNEQFF.

The sample holds many counts of this clonotype. J is TRBJ1-6 and V is TRBV18, with 8 bases lining up with TRBD1. The CDR3 runs to 14 residues. V was clipped by 2 bases and J by 10 bases; unmatched bases: 4. CDR1 KGHSH and CDR2 LQKENI come from the germline V gene. The CDR3 reads CASSPGTGESPLHF. CDR3 sequence (DNA): TGTGCCAGCTCACCAGGGACAGGCGAATCACCCCTCCACTTT.

In this sample, this clonotype turned up a few times. The chain joins TRBV6-1 to TRBJ2-1, with a weak D call TRBD1 (6 bases). Germline V gives CDR1 MNHNS, CDR2 SASEGT. The CDR3 is 15 amino acids. Trimming removed 7 bases at V and 0 bases at J, with 13 bases between. CDR3 protein: CASTRQASSYNEQFF. CDR3 DNA sequence: TGTGCCAGCACCAGACAGGCGAGCTCCTACAATGAGCAGTTCTTC.

This clonotype was counted many times. The gene calls are TRBV19 and TRBJ2-7; D is unclear. Per germline, CDR1 LNHDA and CDR2 SQIVND (reference sequence). Trimming stripped 5 bases from V and 9 bases from J, with 17 bases between. The CDR3 sequence is 13 residues long. CDR3 protein: CASSPGAAPRQYF. In DNA form, the CDR3 reads TGTGCCAGTAGTCCCGGTGCGGCACCTCGGCAGTACTTC.

This clonotype was detected ten times or more. CDR3 nucleotide sequence: TGCAGCGTTGGGGAGGATACGCAGTATTTT. The encoded protein is CSVGEDTQYF. The chain combines TRBV29-1 with TRBJ2-3; a weak D match, TRBD2 (5 bases). Germline CDR1 reads SQVTM; CDR2 reads ANQGSEA. Trimming took 4 bases from V and 6 from J, leaving 5 bases between them. The CDR3 runs to 10 residues.

This clonotype showed up many times. The V and J genes are TRBV20-1 and TRBJ2-3; TRBD2 is a possible D gene (6 bases). The CDR3 is 12 residues long. Looked up from germline, CDR1 is DFQATT and CDR2 is SNEGSKA (reference sequence). Trimming cost V 3 bases and J 3 bases, with 7 bases left between them. The CDR3 is CSASLATDTQYF. DNA of the CDR3: TGCAGTGCTAGTCTAGCGACAGATACGCAGTATTTT.

This clonotype was detected only a few times. The gene calls are TRBV4-2 and TRBJ2-7, with 14 bases lining up with TRBD2. Germline trimming cut 2 bases from V and 1 base from J; bases unmatched to any gene: 4. The germline V gene has CDR1 LGHNA and CDR2 YNFKEQ. CDR3 length: 17 residues. CDR3 protein: CASSQPGLAGVSYEQYF. In DNA form, the CDR3 reads TGTGCCAGCAGCCAACCGGGACTAGCGGGAGTGTCCTACGAGCAGTACTTC.

The chain couples TRBV5-1 to TRBJ1-5; no clear D. V was trimmed by 4 bases and J by 1 base, leaving 12 bases between them. CDR1 and CDR2 from the germline V gene are SGHRS and YFSETQ. The CDR3 covers 15 residues. The CDR3 sequence is CASSPLGGSNQPQHF. The CDR3 coding sequence is TGCGCCAGCAGCCCCTTAGGCGGCAGCAATCAGCCCCAGCATTTT.

This clonotype was counted at least ten times. The chain has TRBV7-8 and TRBJ2-7; no firm D call. Germline V gene data show CDR1 as SGHVS and CDR2 as FQNEAQ. This CDR3 contains 14 residues. V lost 1 base to trimming and J lost 1 base, with 8 bases between them. In DNA, the CDR3 is TGTGCCAGCAGCTTAGTCGCACCGTCCTACGAGCAGTACTTC. It codes for CASSLVAPSYEQYF.

This clonotype was observed at least ten times. V and J are TRBV5-1 and TRBJ2-1; D unclear. Trimming shortened V by 0 bases and J by 2 bases, and 6 bases separated the two germline ends. In germline, CDR1 is SGHRS, CDR2 YFSETQ. CDR3 size: 14 residues. The CDR3 here is CASSLETTYNEQFF. The DNA for the CDR3 is TGCGCCAGCAGCTTGGAAACTACCTACAATGAGCAGTTCTTC.

This chain links TRBV6-2 or TRBV6-3 with TRBJ2-7, with 15 bases fitting TRBD2. Germline-derived CDR1 and CDR2 are MNHEY and SVGEGT. V was clipped by 0 bases and J by 8 bases; unmatched bases: 2. The CDR3 has 15 amino acids. CDR3: CASSYSGLAGGQQYF. As DNA, the CDR3 is TGTGCCAGCAGTTACTCGGGACTAGCGGGGGGCCAGCAGTACTTC.

This clonotype was recorded at least ten times. The chain has TRBV7-9 and TRBJ2-1; 7 bases fit TRBD2. This CDR3 is built from 13 residues. J lost 14 bases, V lost 0 bases, and 7 bases had no gene match. Germline V gives CDR1 SEHNR, CDR2 FQNEAQ (reference sequence). This chain's CDR3 is CASSLALAEPEFF. The CDR3 nucleotides read TGTGCCAGCAGCTTAGCGCTAGCGGAGCCTGAGTTCTTC. The variable domain in full, completed from reference TRBV7-9 and TRBJ2-1, reads DTGVSQNPRHKITKRGQNVTFRCDPISEHNRLYWYRQTLGQGPEFLTYFQNEAQLEKSRLLSDRFSAERPKGSFSTLEIQRTEQGDSAMYLCASSLALAEPEFFGPGTRLTVL.

The chain recombines TRBV3-1 with TRBJ2-7; tentatively, D is TRBD2 (6 bases). This CDR3 comprises 13 residues. Germline loops: CDR1 LGHDT, CDR2 YNNKEL (reference sequence). V shed 3 bases and J shed 6 bases, with 12 bases lying between them. In DNA, the CDR3 is TGTGCCAGCAGCCATGGCCTGGGGGGCGAGCAGTACTTC. Protein product: CASSHGLGGEQYF.

This clonotype was observed many times. The V gene is TRBV20-1, the J gene TRBJ2-5; D perhaps matches TRBD2 (6 bases). CDR3 length: 14 amino acids. V gave up 0 bases and J gave up 1 base, with 9 bases separating them. CDR1 and CDR2 from the germline V gene are DFQATT and SNEGSKA (reference sequence). CDR3 residues: CSARDRRGQETQYF. DNA of the CDR3: TGCAGTGCTAGAGATAGGAGGGGCCAAGAGACCCAGTACTTC.

This clonotype has a count of ten or more. The chain recombines TRBV5-6 with TRBJ2-1; TRBD2 agrees at 9 bases. This CDR3 has 18 amino acids. V shed 0 bases, J shed 1 base, and the junction held 8 bases outside the gene matches. CDR1 SGHDT and CDR2 YYEEEE come from the germline V gene. The CDR3, as DNA: TGTGCCAGCAGCTTGGACTTTTCTAGCGGGAAGTCCTACAATGAGCAGTTCTTC. Its translation is CASSLDFSSGKSYNEQFF. Variable domain in full (rest from reference TRBV5-6 and TRBJ2-1): DAGVTQSPTHLIKTRGQQVTLRCSPKSGHDTVSWYQQALGQGPQFIFQYYEEEERQRGNFPDRFSGHQFPNYSSELNVNALLLGDSALYLCASSLDFSSGKSYNEQFFGPGTRLTVL.